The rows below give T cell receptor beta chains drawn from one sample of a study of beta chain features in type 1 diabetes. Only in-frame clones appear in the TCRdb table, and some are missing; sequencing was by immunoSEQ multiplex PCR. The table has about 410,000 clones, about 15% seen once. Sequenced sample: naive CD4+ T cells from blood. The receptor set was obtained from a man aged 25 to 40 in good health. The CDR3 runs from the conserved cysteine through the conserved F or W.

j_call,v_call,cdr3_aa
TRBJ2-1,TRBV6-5,CASSYSTYNEQFF
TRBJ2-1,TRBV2,CASRRLAGGPGNEQFF
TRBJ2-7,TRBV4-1,CASSPPGQGNYEQYF
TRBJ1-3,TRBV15,CATSRGRGSGNTIYF
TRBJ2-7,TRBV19,CASSIEGTGYYEQYF
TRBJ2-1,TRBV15,CATSRRSGTHSYNEQFF
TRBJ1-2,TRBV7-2,CASSLHRGQGGYTF
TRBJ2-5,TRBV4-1,CASSQADRDQETQYF
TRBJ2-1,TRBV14,CASSRVGVSSYNEQFF
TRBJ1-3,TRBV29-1,CSVLPGQIGNTIYF
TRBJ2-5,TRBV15,CATSRGGTSQETQYF
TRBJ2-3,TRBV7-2,CASLAALGGTDTQYF
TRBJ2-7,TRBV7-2,CASSSQSSDEQYF
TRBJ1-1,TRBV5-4,CASSFGTGKNTEAFF
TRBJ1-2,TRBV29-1,CSVTGLYGYTF
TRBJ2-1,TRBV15,CATSRDLAKLGTGGPTGYNEQFF
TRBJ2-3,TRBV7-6,CASSLKLGRGRDTQYF
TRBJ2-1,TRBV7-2,CASSFSLRERFF
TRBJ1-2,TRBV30,CAYPGQGRGYTF
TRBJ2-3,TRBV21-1,CASSKEGGTDTQYF
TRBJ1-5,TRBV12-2,CASRLSGASNQPQHF
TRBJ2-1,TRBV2,CASSSDYLNNEQFF
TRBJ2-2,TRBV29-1,CSVSRQGITGELFF
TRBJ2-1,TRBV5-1,CASSWGLPHEQFF
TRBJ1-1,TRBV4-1,CASSPGQVVSTEAFF
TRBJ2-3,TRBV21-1,CASSKGTSQYF
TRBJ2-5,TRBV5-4,CASTGKVTSGQETQYF
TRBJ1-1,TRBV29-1,CSAGQGGTEAFF
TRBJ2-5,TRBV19,CASSIAETQYF
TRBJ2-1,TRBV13,CASSTRGEQFF
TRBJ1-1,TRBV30,CAWSVGPAAAFF
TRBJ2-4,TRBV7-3,CASSLAGESSIQYF
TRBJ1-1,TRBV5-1,CASSLVRDRAEAFF
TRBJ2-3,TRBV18,CASSPRGSGANTDTQYF
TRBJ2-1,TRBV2,CASEVDRPQGYNEQFF
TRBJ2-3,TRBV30,CAWGLAGGTDTQYF
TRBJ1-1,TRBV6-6,CASTQGPRIMNTEAFF
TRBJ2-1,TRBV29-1,CCVAIRGSEFYNEQFF
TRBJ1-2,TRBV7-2,CASSLQGAEDGYTF
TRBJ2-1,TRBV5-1,CASSEQGAKNEQFF
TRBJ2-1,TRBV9,CASSVEGTREVF
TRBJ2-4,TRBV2,CASRRSDIQYF
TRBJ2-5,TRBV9,CASSVVAGGETQYF
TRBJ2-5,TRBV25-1,CASSDTRKFPQETQYF
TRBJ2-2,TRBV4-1,CASSQMGGARTGELFF
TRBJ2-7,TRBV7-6,CASSFSYEQYF
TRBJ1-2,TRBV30,CAWSADRGYGYTF
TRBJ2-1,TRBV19,CASSIVRGTTKLYNEQFF
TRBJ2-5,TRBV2,CASSELADRQETQYF
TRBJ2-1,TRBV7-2,CASRPGTGFESYNEQFF
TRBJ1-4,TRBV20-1,CSALGGEKLFF
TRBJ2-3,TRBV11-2,CASSSLGGALTDTQYF
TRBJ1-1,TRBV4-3,CASSQVRMNTEAFF